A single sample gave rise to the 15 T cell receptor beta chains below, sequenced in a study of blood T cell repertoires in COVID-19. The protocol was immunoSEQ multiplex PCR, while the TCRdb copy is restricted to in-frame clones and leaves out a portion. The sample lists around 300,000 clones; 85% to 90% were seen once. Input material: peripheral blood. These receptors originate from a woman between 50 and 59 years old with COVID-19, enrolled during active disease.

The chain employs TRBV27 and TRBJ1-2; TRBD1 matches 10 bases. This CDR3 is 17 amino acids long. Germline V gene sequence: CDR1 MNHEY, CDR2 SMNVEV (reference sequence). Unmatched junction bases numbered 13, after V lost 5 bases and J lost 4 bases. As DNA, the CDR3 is TGTGCCAGCAGTGAGAGCTCGGGACAGGGGTTGATCTATGGCTACACCTTC. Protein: CASSESSGQGLIYGYTF.

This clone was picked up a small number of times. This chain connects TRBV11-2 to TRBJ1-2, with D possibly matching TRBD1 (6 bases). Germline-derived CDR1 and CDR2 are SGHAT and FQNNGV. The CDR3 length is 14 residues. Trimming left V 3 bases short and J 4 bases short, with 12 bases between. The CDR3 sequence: CASSLGQGSYGYTF. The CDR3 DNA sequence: TGTGCCAGCAGCTTGGGGCAGGGGAGCTATGGCTACACCTTC.

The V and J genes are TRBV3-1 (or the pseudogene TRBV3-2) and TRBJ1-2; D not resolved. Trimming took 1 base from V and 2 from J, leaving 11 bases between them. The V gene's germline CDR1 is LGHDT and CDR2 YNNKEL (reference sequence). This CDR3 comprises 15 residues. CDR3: CASSQGAGINYGYTF. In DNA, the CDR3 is TGTGCCAGCAGCCAAGGAGCCGGGATCAACTATGGCTACACCTTC.

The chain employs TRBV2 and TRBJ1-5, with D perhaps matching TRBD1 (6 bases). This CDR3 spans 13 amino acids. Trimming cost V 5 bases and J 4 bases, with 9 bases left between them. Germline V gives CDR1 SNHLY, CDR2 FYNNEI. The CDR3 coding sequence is TGTGCCAGCAGTAAACAGGGTAATCAGCCCCAGCATTTT. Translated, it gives CASSKQGNQPQHF.

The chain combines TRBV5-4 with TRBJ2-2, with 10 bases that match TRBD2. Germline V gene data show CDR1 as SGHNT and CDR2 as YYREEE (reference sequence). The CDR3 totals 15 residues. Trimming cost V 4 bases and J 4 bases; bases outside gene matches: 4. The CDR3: CASSLAGVLTGELFF. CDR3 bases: TGTGCCAGCAGCCTAGCGGGAGTTCTCACCGGGGAGCTGTTTTTT.

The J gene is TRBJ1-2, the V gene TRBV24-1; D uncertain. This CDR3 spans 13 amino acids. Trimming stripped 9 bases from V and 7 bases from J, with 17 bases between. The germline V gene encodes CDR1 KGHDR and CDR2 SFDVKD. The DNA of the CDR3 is TGTGCCACCCAGAATCCCCAGACACGTGGCTACACCTTC. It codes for CATQNPQTRGYTF.

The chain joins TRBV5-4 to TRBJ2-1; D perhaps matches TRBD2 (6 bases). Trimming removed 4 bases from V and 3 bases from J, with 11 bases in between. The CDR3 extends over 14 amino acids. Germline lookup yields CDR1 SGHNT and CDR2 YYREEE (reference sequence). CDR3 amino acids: CASSRRDFYNEQFF. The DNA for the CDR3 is TGTGCCAGCAGCCGAAGGGACTTCTACAATGAGCAGTTCTTC.

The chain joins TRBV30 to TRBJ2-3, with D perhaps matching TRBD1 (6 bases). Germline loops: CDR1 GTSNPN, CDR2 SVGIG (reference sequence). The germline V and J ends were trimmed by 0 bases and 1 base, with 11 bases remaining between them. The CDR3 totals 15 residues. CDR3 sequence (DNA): TGTGCCTGGAGTGTACAGGGCAGGGGCACAGATACGCAGTATTTT. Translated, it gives CAWSVQGRGTDTQYF.

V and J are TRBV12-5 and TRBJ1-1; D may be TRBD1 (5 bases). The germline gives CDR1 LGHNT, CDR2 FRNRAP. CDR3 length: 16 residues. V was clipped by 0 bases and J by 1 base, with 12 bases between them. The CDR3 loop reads CASGLVKRGTNTEAFF. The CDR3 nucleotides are TGTGCTAGTGGTTTGGTAAAGCGGGGCACGAACACTGAAGCTTTCTTT.

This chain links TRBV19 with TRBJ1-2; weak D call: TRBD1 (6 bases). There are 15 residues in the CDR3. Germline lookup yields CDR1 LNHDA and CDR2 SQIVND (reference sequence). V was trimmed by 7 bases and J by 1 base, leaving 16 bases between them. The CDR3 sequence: CASTLGGQVNYGYTF. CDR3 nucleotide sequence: TGTGCCAGTACCCTGGGGGGGCAGGTTAACTATGGCTACACCTTC.

The CDR3 DNA is TGCGCCAGCAGTGAGTCGCGTGTGACTAGCCATTACGAGCAGTACTTC. This encodes CASSESRVTSHYEQYF. V gene TRBV10-1 combines with J gene TRBJ2-7; TRBD2 aligns across 7 bases. The CDR3 covers 16 residues. The junction had 9 bases not matched to a gene; V was cut back by 0 bases and J by 4 bases. CDR1 and CDR2 (germline): WNHNN, SYGVQD (reference sequence).

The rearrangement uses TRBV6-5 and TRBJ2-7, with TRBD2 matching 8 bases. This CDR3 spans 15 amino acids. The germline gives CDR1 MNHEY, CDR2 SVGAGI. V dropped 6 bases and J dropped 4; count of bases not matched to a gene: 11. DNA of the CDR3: TGTGCCAGCAGACTGGCCGGGACTAGTTCATACGAGCAGTACTTC. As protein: CASRLAGTSSYEQYF.

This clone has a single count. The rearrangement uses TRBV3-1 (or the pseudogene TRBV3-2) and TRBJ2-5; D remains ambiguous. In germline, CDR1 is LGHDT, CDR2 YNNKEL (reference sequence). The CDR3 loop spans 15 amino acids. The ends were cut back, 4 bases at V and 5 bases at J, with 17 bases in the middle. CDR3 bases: TGTGCCAGCAGCCCGATACCGACCATCGGGGAGACCCAGTACTTC. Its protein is CASSPIPTIGETQYF.

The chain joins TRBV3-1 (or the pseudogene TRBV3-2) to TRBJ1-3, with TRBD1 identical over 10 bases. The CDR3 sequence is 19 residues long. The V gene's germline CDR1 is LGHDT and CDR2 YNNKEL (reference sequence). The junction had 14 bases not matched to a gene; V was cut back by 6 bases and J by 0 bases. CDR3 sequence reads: CASSPTGGSVSVSGNTIYF. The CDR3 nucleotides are TGTGCCAGCAGTCCGACAGGGGGCTCGGTCTCTGTCTCTGGAAACACCATATATTTT.

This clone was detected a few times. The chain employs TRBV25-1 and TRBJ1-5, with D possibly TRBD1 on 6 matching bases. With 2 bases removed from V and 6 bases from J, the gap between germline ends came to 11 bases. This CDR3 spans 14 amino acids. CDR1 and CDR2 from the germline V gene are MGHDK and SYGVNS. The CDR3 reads CASSESGGGQPQHF. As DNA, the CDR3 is TGTGCCAGCAGTGAAAGTGGGGGCGGTCAGCCCCAGCATTTT.